This T cell receptor (beta chain) was identified in a study of blood T cell repertoires in COVID-19 (dated by TCRdb to about 2020). The study in broad terms: Collaborator samples came from the United States, Italy and Spain and covered acute and convalescent phases of COVID-19. The material from the prospective study consisted of cDNA or gDNA derived from T cells, B-cell-depleted T cells, or PBMCs. Subjects who had been exposed to COVID-19, were actively infected with it, or had recovered from it provided the deeply sampled blood TCRbeta repertoires that made up the dataset. The repertoires were released in a freely available public database meant as a resource for research on the immune response to SARS-CoV-2. Samples came from the ongoing ImmuneRACE study (first 160 participants) plus 1,254 subjects from 6 global collaborators. Sample metadata almost always included a de-identified subject ID, COVID-19 status, age in years and sex. Where HLA class I and class II types were available, the types were taken from metadata supplied by the sample provider, not from assay-based typing. Study-wide findings and limitations: Clinical and demographic metadata were provided uncurated, with the amount varying by source and participant.

TCRbeta CDR3 regions were amplified from genomic DNA using the immunoSEQ Assay, a bias-controlled multiplex PCR. In the source study's methods: The number of nucleated cells in each sample was estimated from the amplification of reference gene primers within the assay. To quantify the absolute abundance of each unique TCRbeta CDR3 rearrangement, sequence reads were collapsed and filtered. Productive Simpson clonality was computed per sample as the square root of Simpson's diversity index over productive rearrangements. Held by TCRdb, this immuneACCESS table contains in-frame sequences only and omits some clones. Under half of the omission traces to an unresolved V gene where checked; the cause of the rest is unknown. The D gene and trimming were derived from the DNA, and the V and J assignments and clone size from that table. The table for this sample lists about 400,000 clones; around 88% of them were counted only once. The top ten clones comprise under 8.5% of the sample.

Of note for this clone: Its antigen remains unidentified. One base away there is no much larger clone; base qualities are not given.

For CDR1 and CDR2, the germline V gene (reference sequence) lists MNHEY and SMNVEV. V is shortened by 5 bases, J by 2 bases, and the region joining them spans 13 bases. The CDR3 contains 14 residues, cysteine and phenylalanine counted. The only DNA kept is the CDR3, 42 bases in frame from the first base. In Seattle, one collaborating source enrolled patients while the infection was active and tracked those patients longitudinally over the course of disease. Each collaborating institution followed its own protocols to collect whole blood in K2EDTA tubes. For TCRbeta analysis, collaborators shipped samples in one of three forms: frozen whole blood, isolated PBMCs, or DNA extracted from either of those sample types.

This sequence was found in a woman in her fifties or sixties with COVID-19, enrolled during active disease. Sequencing was done on a sample of peripheral blood. The chain is made from TRBV27 and TRBJ2-7; TRBD1 is a weak D gene call, 6 bases matching. The CDR3 protein is CASSPLDRTYEQYF. The sequenced DNA is TGTGCCAGCAGTCCCCTCGACAGGACCTACGAGCAGTACTTC.